The TCR beta chain under discussion was sequenced for a study of shared clonotypes between healthy human individuals. Notes on this clone: What it recognizes is unknown.

Genomic DNA belonging to each subset was distributed in equal measure over several immunoSEQ plates. Sequenced by immunoSEQ multiplex PCR; TCRdb stores in-frame clones only, minus some. The repertoire has 2,500,000 or so clones, approximately 90% of them found once; the top ten carry around 0.35%. V was pared by 2 bases and J by 3 bases, with 17 bases between. The CDR3 totals 16 residues. Germline V lookup: CDR1 MNHEY, CDR2 SVGAGI. Findings of the study overall: Generally, estimated richness proved larger in naive subsets than it did in memory subsets. Limited genetic and exposure-history diversity came from having few donors. The study found 4.5% to 6% of naive CD4 clonotypes shared across a few donors.

The genes are TRBV6-5 and TRBJ2-7, with a possible D match to TRBD1 (6 bases). The sequenced sample consisted of naive CD4+ T cells from PBMCs. Subset in this sample: CD45RA+ positively selected. This TCR derives from a man younger than 35 in good health. Some clones in this sample may be carry-over from other donors' samples. Here the CDR3 reads CASSYPNRAQHYEQYF. The CDR3 nucleotides read TGTGCCAGCAGTTACCCCAACAGGGCACAGCACTACGAGCAGTACTTC.